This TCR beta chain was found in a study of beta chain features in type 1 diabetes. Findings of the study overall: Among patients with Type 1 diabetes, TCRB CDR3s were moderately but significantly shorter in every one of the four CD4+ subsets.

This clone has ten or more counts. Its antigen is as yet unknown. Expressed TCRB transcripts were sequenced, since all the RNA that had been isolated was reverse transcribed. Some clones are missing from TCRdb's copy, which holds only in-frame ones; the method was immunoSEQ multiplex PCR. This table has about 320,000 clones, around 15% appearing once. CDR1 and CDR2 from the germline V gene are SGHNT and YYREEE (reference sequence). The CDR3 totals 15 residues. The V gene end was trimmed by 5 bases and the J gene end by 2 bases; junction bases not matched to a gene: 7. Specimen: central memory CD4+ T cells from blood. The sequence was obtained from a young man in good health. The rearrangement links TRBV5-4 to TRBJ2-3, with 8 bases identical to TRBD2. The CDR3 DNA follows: TGTGCCAGCAGAAACCAGCGGGGGTCCACAGATACGCAGTATTTT. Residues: CASRNQRGSTDTQYF. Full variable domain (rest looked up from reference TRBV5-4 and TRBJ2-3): ETGVTQSPTHLIKTRGQQVTLRCSSQSGHNTVSWYQQALGQGPQFIFQYYREEENGRGNFPPRFSGLQFPNYSSELNVNALELDDSALYLCASRNQRGSTDTQYFGPGTRLTVL.